Shown below are 14 T cell receptor beta chains from a single sample sequenced in a study of blood T cell repertoires in COVID-19. Using immunoSEQ multiplex PCR, the repertoire was profiled, and TCRdb retains in-frame clones only, with some absent. The table includes approximately 220,000 clones, over 80% detected once. The sample was peripheral blood. The receptors come from a man aged 35 to 55 with acute or convalescent COVID-19.

The chain combines TRBV2 with TRBJ1-1, with a possible D match to TRBD1 (5 bases). This CDR3 is built from 13 residues. Deletions cut 4 bases from V and 4 bases from J, with 10 bases between. Germline-derived CDR1 and CDR2 are SNHLY and FYNNEI. The CDR3 sequence: CASSVPGLTEAFF. The CDR3 DNA reads TGTGCCAGCAGTGTACCAGGGCTCACTGAAGCTTTCTTT.

V usage is TRBV11-2 and J usage is TRBJ1-2; TRBD1 is a possible D gene (5 bases). Between the trimmed V and J ends, which lost 2 bases and 2 bases, there was a span of 12 bases. This CDR3 has 15 residues. CDR1 and CDR2 from the germline V gene are SGHAT and FQNNGV. The chain's CDR3 is CASSLFGQENYGYTF. The CDR3 coding sequence is TGTGCCAGCAGCTTATTCGGACAAGAAAACTATGGCTACACCTTC.

The genes are TRBV13 and TRBJ2-5; 7 nucleotides agree with TRBD1. This CDR3 has 13 amino acids. With V trimmed by 4 bases and J by 2 bases, 1 base remained unmatched. From germline, CDR1 is PRHDT and CDR2 FYEKMQ (reference sequence). CDR3 DNA sequence: TGTGCCAGCAGCTGGGGACAGCAAGAGACCCAGTACTTC. Translated: CASSWGQQETQYF.

This clone came up a few times. J is TRBJ1-5 and V is TRBV19, with 9 positions matching TRBD1. Germline CDR1 LNHDA, CDR2 SQIVND (reference sequence). This CDR3 spans 16 amino acids. J gave up 0 bases and V 5 bases, and 5 bases lay outside the gene matches. CDR3 protein: CASSVRQGVSNQPQHF. Here the CDR3 DNA reads TGTGCCAGTAGTGTCCGACAGGGGGTTAGCAATCAGCCCCAGCATTTT.

The chain links TRBV5-6 to TRBJ2-7; tentatively, D is TRBD2 (5 bases). Germline CDR1 reads SGHDT; CDR2 reads YYEEEE. The V end lost 4 bases, the J end lost 0 bases, and 8 bases lay between the germline ends. The CDR3 extends over 13 amino acids. For the CDR3, the DNA is TGTGCCAGCAGCGGGAGTGGCTCCTACGAGCAGTACTTC. It specifies CASSGSGSYEQYF.

The genes are TRBV18 and TRBJ2-3; 8 bases agree with TRBD2. This CDR3 comprises 16 residues. The ends lost 6 bases at V and 1 base at J; junction bases unmatched: 9. CDR1 KGHSH and CDR2 LQKENI come from the germline V gene. CDR3 DNA: TGTGCCAGCTCCACCAGTGGGACTAGGGGCACAGATACGCAGTATTTT. Its protein product is CASSTSGTRGTDTQYF.

This clone has more than one count but fewer than ten. The V call is TRBV7-9, the J call TRBJ1-2; 7 positions agree with TRBD1. CDR3 length equals 14 residues. Trimming removed 4 bases from V and 5 bases from J; junction bases left unmatched: 7. Germline CDR1 is SEHNR and CDR2 is FQNEAQ (reference sequence). CDR3 nucleotides: TGTGCCAGCAGCTCCGGGACAGAAGCTTATGGCTACACCTTC. This translates into CASSSGTEAYGYTF.

The J gene is TRBJ1-2, the V gene TRBV10-3, with 9 bases matching TRBD1. CDR1 and CDR2 (germline): ENHRY, SYGVKD. Trimming took 6 bases from V and 3 from J; bases not matched to a gene: 5. CDR3 length: 14 amino acids. The CDR3 sequence is CAISAWTGDYGYTF. Written as DNA, the CDR3 is TGTGCCATCAGCGCTTGGACAGGGGACTATGGCTACACCTTC.

The genes are TRBV5-1 and TRBJ2-3, with D hard to call. V was pared by 4 bases and J by 0 bases, with 12 bases between. CDR1 is SGHRS, CDR2 YFSETQ, per germline. The CDR3 is 15 amino acids. The CDR3 DNA reads as TGCGCCAGCAGCCCAACTCCCCATAGCACAGATACGCAGTATTTT. Protein sequence: CASSPTPHSTDTQYF.

The rearrangement uses TRBV5-5 and TRBJ2-1; TRBD2 might be the D (5 bases). Germline assignment: CDR1 SGHKS and CDR2 YYEKEE (reference sequence). This CDR3 is 15 amino acids long. V lost 4 bases, J lost 2 bases, and 13 bases lay in between. CDR3 region: CASSGGLYPYNEQFF. DNA for the CDR3: TGTGCCAGCAGCGGTGGACTGTATCCCTACAATGAGCAGTTCTTC.

V usage is TRBV25-1 and J usage is TRBJ2-7, with D perhaps matching TRBD2 (6 bases). Germline lookup yields CDR1 MGHDK and CDR2 SYGVNS. The V and J ends lost 5 bases and 5 bases respectively, with 19 bases between them. The CDR3 spans 15 residues. Here the CDR3 DNA reads TGTGCCAGCAGTCCCTCCGGGGGAGGTCGTCACGAGCAGTACTTC. Translated, it gives CASSPSGGGRHEQYF.

The gene calls are TRBV3-1 (or the pseudogene TRBV3-2) and TRBJ1-1; the match to TRBD1 covers 8 bases. This CDR3 contains 13 residues. The V segment lost 4 bases and the J segment 6 bases; nucleotides outside the gene matches: 4. CDR1 LGHDT and CDR2 YNNKEL come from the germline V gene (reference sequence). In nucleotides, the CDR3 is TGTGCCAGCAGCCTAGACAGGGGATCTGAAGCTTTCTTT. The encoded protein is CASSLDRGSEAFF.

The rearrangement links TRBV3-1 (or the pseudogene TRBV3-2) to TRBJ2-3; 8 bases are shared with TRBD2. Germline assignment: CDR1 LGHDT and CDR2 YNNKEL (reference sequence). CDR3 length: 15 amino acids. V trimming: 0 bases; J trimming: 4 bases; junction bases outside the gene matches: 3. The CDR3 nucleotides read TGTGCCAGCAGCCAAGACCCTAGCGGGTCAGATACGCAGTATTTT. The encoded protein is CASSQDPSGSDTQYF.

The chain links TRBV11-1 to TRBJ2-7; possible D gene TRBD1, 6 bases. The V and J ends lost 5 bases and 4 bases respectively, with 12 bases between them. Germline V gene sequence: CDR1 SGHAT, CDR2 FQDESV (reference sequence). The length of the CDR3 is 13 residues. In DNA, the CDR3 is TGTGCCAGCAGCCACACTGACAGGTACGAGCAGTACTTC. This sequence encodes CASSHTDRYEQYF.